This TCR beta chain was profiled in a study of blood T cells in healthy people across ages. Trimming pared 5 bases from V and 8 bases from J, leaving 15 bases between. Germline V CDR1 and CDR2: MNHEY, SVGEGT. The CDR3 totals 14 residues. Then a second PCR, running roughly 7 to 11 cycles, was carried out with a sample-barcoded 5' primer and a J-beta primer mix. One entry per CDR3 protein, called by TCRdb with MiXCR from the 5' RACE reads. The sample lists about 540,000 distinct CDR3 sequences; about 25% were seen once. This same sample was also taken into another study, of T cells of mothers and their children.

This receptor was obtained from a boy aged 5-17 years in good health. The sample consisted of blood. The chain uses TRBV6-2 or TRBV6-3 and TRBJ1-4, with D maybe TRBD1 (5 bases). CDR3 amino acids: CASSEGWGIEKLFF. DNA of the CDR3: TGTGCCAGCAGTGAGGGTTGGGGGATCGAAAAACTGTTTTTT.